This T cell receptor (beta chain) was profiled in a study of blood T cell repertoires in COVID-19. CDR1 is SQVTM, CDR2 ANQGSEA, per germline. CDR3 length: 12 amino acids. Repertoires were generated with immunoSEQ multiplex PCR, while TCRdb's copy carries only in-frame clones and drops some. The sample records fewer than 300,000 clones, approximately 85% being singletons. Sequencing input: PBMCs or T cells enriched from blood (not recorded which). The sequence derives from a woman under 40 who had recovered from COVID-19. The rearrangement joins TRBV29-1 to TRBJ2-1; 12 positions agree with TRBD2. The CDR3 region is CASGRAYNEQFF. The CDR3 coding sequence is TGCGCTAGCGGGAGGGCCTACAATGAGCAGTTCTTC.